A single sample gave rise to the 28 T cell receptor beta chains below, sequenced in a study of T-cell memory formation after mild COVID-19. TCRdb processed the 5' RACE reads anew with MiXCR; each CDR3 protein has one entry. The table lists 120,000 to 150,000 distinct CDR3 sequences, 6% to 6.5% of them singletons, with 2% to 2.5% in the top ten. The source material was PBMCs or a T cell subset sorted from them (not recorded which). The receptors were gathered from an adult woman who had mild COVID-19 (a few samples of this study predate the infection). Cell type and time point are not known.

This clonotype showed up many times. The genes are TRBV7-9 and TRBJ2-2, with 9 bases lining up with TRBD1. CDR1 is SEHNR and CDR2 is FQNEAQ in the germline V gene (reference sequence). V gave up 7 bases and J gave up 4 bases; unmatched junction bases: 10. This CDR3 spans 16 amino acids. The CDR3 here is CASKIPGTGITGELFF. The DNA of the CDR3 is TGTGCCAGCAAAATTCCCGGGACAGGGATCACCGGGGAGCTGTTTTTT.

At least ten counts were recorded for this clonotype. The chain recombines TRBV12-5 with TRBJ1-1; D is undetermined. CDR1 is LGHNT, CDR2 FRNRAP, per germline. This CDR3 comprises 15 residues. Trimming cost V 0 bases and J 3 bases, with 11 bases left between them. The CDR3 is CASGLVVGSHTEAFF. The CDR3 nucleotides are TGTGCTAGTGGTTTGGTGGTAGGGAGTCACACTGAAGCTTTCTTT.

At least ten counts were recorded for this clonotype. This chain joins TRBV15 and TRBJ2-4; D gene ambiguous. The V and J ends lost 0 bases and 8 bases respectively, with 5 bases between them. CDR3 size: 12 residues. Germline CDR1 reads LNHNV; CDR2 reads YYDKDF (reference sequence). DNA of the CDR3: TGTGCCACCAGCAGAGACCCCGACATTCAGTACTTC. Translation: CATSRDPDIQYF.

The chain is built from TRBV5-1 and TRBJ2-1; 14 bases line up with TRBD2. The CDR3 extends over 16 amino acids. Germline V gene data show CDR1 as SGHRS and CDR2 as YFSETQ. After removal of 0 bases from V and 6 bases from J, the junction contained 2 bases not matched to a gene. Written as DNA, the CDR3 is TGCGCCAGCAGCTTGGTGACTAGCGGGAGGGCCAATGAGCAGTTCTTC. Its translation: CASSLVTSGRANEQFF.

The chain carries TRBV4-2 and TRBJ2-7; 8 bases align to TRBD2. The CDR3 extends over 17 amino acids. The germline gives CDR1 LGHNA, CDR2 YNFKEQ. The V segment lost 3 bases and the J segment 0 bases; nucleotides outside the gene matches: 10. CDR3 residues: CASSQPLAGLSSYEQYF. CDR3 DNA: TGTGCCAGCAGCCAGCCGCTAGCGGGCCTCAGCTCCTACGAGCAGTACTTC.

This clonotype was counted at least ten times. V usage is TRBV5-1 and J usage is TRBJ2-1; weak D call: TRBD1 (6 bases). The CDR3 has 15 amino acids. Trimming took 1 base from V and 5 from J, leaving 13 bases between them. Germline loops: CDR1 SGHRS, CDR2 YFSETQ. CDR3 in DNA: TGCGCCAGCAGCTTGCGCCCAACAGGGAACAATGAGCAGTTCTTC. Its translation: CASSLRPTGNNEQFF.

This clonotype turned up a few times. This rearrangement joins TRBV29-1 to TRBJ1-1; 7 bases line up with TRBD1. The CDR3 runs 14 residues. With V trimmed by 5 bases and J by 1 base, 7 bases remained unmatched. CDR1 is SQVTM, CDR2 ANQGSEA, per germline. The CDR3 nucleotides read TGCAGCGTTCGGAGGACAGGTGGGAACACTGAAGCTTTCTTT. Its protein is CSVRRTGGNTEAFF.

The chain joins TRBV24-1 to TRBJ2-7, with TRBD1 as a possible D gene (6 bases). Per the germline V gene, CDR1 is KGHDR and CDR2 is SFDVKD. Trimming took 3 bases from V and 6 from J, leaving 17 bases between them. The CDR3 extends over 15 amino acids. The CDR3 reads CATSDPPGVRSEQYF. The CDR3 DNA follows: TGTGCCACCAGTGATCCGCCAGGGGTAAGGAGCGAGCAGTACTTC.

The chain employs TRBV2 and TRBJ2-6; the D gene is possibly TRBD1 (6 bases). CDR3 length: 15 amino acids. From germline, CDR1 is SNHLY and CDR2 FYNNEI. Deletions cut 7 bases from V and 0 bases from J, with 10 bases between. The CDR3 loop reads CASKTGASGANVLTF. In DNA, the CDR3 is TGTGCCAGCAAGACAGGAGCCTCTGGGGCCAACGTCCTGACTTTC.

This clonotype has a count of ten or more. V and J are TRBV29-1 and TRBJ1-1, with 11 bases fitting TRBD1. CDR1 SQVTM and CDR2 ANQGSEA come from the germline V gene. This CDR3 is 14 amino acids long. Germline trimming cut 4 bases from V and 11 bases from J; bases unmatched to any gene: 12. This CDR3 is CSVGGTGGLLEAFF. DNA of the CDR3: TGCAGCGTTGGGGGGACAGGGGGGCTTTTGGAGGCTTTCTTT.

CDR3 sequence reads: CSVVSGGYTDTQYF. CDR3 nucleotide sequence: TGCAGCGTTGTCTCCGGGGGCTACACAGATACGCAGTATTTT. The V gene is TRBV29-1, the J gene TRBJ2-3, with D perhaps being TRBD1 or TRBD2 (6 bases each). This CDR3 spans 14 amino acids. V lost 4 bases, J lost 2 bases, and 13 bases lay in between. Germline V gene data show CDR1 as SQVTM and CDR2 as ANQGSEA.

This clonotype has more than one count but fewer than ten. The chain joins TRBV6-1 to TRBJ1-5; D might be TRBD1 (5 bases). This CDR3 spans 15 amino acids. Trimming removed 6 bases from V and 0 bases from J, with 12 bases in between. Per the germline V gene, CDR1 is MNHNS and CDR2 is SASEGT. The CDR3, as DNA: TGTGCCAGCAGCCAACAGGATCGTAGCAATCAGCCCCAGCATTTT. Translation gives CASSQQDRSNQPQHF.

This chain joins TRBV7-6 and TRBJ1-1, with D hard to call. The germline V and J ends were trimmed by 3 bases and 2 bases, with 10 bases remaining between them. Per germline, CDR1 SGHVS and CDR2 FNYEAQ. The CDR3 loop spans 14 amino acids. CDR3 amino acids: CASSFDTANTEAFF. The CDR3 region has the DNA TGTGCCAGCAGCTTCGACACTGCCAACACTGAAGCTTTCTTT.

This clonotype has only a few counts. V usage is TRBV10-3 and J usage is TRBJ2-4; D unresolved. From germline, CDR1 is ENHRY and CDR2 SYGVKD. V was clipped by 4 bases and J by 8 bases, with 9 bases between them. The CDR3 totals 12 residues. CDR3 in DNA: TGTGCCATCAGTGCAATGAAGGACATTCAGTACTTC. Protein sequence: CAISAMKDIQYF.

This clonotype has at least ten counts. The gene calls are TRBV5-5 and TRBJ2-1; TRBD1 might be the D (5 bases). Germline CDR1 and CDR2: SGHKS and YYEKEE (reference sequence). The V end was cut by 0 bases, the J end by 10 bases, with 11 bases between. The CDR3 covers 13 residues. The DNA for the CDR3 is TGTGCCAGCAGCTTGGTAGGGCCAGGGGAGCAGTTCTTC. Translated, it gives CASSLVGPGEQFF.

In its sample, this clonotype was seen many times. The J gene is TRBJ2-1, the V gene TRBV12-5; 14 positions agree with TRBD2. Trimming cost V 0 bases and J 7 bases; bases outside gene matches: 17. Germline V gene data show CDR1 as LGHNT and CDR2 as FRNRAP. The CDR3 loop spans 21 amino acids. CDR3 sequence: CASGLVVSRTSGRNWLNEQFF. In nucleotides, the CDR3 is TGTGCTAGTGGTTTGGTGGTCTCTCGGACTAGCGGGAGGAATTGGCTAAATGAGCAGTTCTTC.

This clonotype came up a few times. The rearrangement joins TRBV27 to TRBJ2-7; tentative D call: TRBD2 (6 bases). The V and J ends lost 2 bases and 3 bases respectively, with 14 bases between them. The CDR3 covers 15 residues. Germline-derived CDR1 and CDR2 are MNHEY and SMNVEV (reference sequence). CDR3 in DNA: TGTGCCAGCAGTTTAGGCGGGCGGGGTATCTACGAGCAGTACTTC. Its protein product is CASSLGGRGIYEQYF.

The V and J genes are TRBV7-6 and TRBJ2-7; TRBD1 matches 9 bases. The CDR3 loop spans 15 amino acids. CDR1 and CDR2 from the germline V gene are SGHVS and FNYEAQ. V trimming: 1 base; J trimming: 2 bases; junction bases outside the gene matches: 3. This CDR3 reads CASSLGQGVAYEQYF. The CDR3 nucleotides are TGTGCCAGCAGCTTAGGACAGGGGGTGGCCTACGAGCAGTACTTC. Combining the CDR3 with reference TRBV7-6 and TRBJ2-7 gives the whole variable domain GAGVSQSPRYKVTKRGQDVALRCDPISGHVSLYWYRQALGQGPEFLTYFNYEAQQDKSGLPNDRFSAERPEGSISTLTIQRTEQRDSAMYRCASSLGQGVAYEQYFGPGTRLTVT.

This clonotype was detected ten times or more. The V call is TRBV29-1, the J call TRBJ2-1; tentatively, D is TRBD2 (5 bases). CDR3 size: 14 residues. V shed 4 bases and J shed 5 bases, with 15 bases lying between them. The germline CDR1 and CDR2 sequences are SQVTM and ANQGSEA. CDR3 sequence (DNA): TGCAGCGTTGCCCTACTACTAGGCAACAATGAGCAGTTCTTC. Translating it yields CSVALLLGNNEQFF.

This clonotype was found many times. V and J are TRBV6-5 and TRBJ2-5; tentative D call: TRBD1 (6 bases). Germline lookup yields CDR1 MNHEY and CDR2 SVGAGI. Trimming cost V 6 bases and J 5 bases, with 13 bases left between them. The CDR3 spans 13 residues. In DNA form, the CDR3 reads TGTGCCAGCAGAGAGGGGGTCGAGGAGACCCAGTACTTC. Translation: CASREGVEETQYF.

This rearrangement joins TRBV24-1 to TRBJ2-5, with no clear D. The V gene's germline CDR1 is KGHDR and CDR2 SFDVKD. This CDR3 comprises 14 residues. V was pared by 3 bases and J by 2 bases, with 9 bases between. The CDR3 DNA is TGTGCCACCAGTGATCCGACGAGGCAAGAGACCCAGTACTTC. This codes for CATSDPTRQETQYF.

Regarding this clonotype: This may come from a read error, since a much larger clone is one base off. This chain links TRBV12-3 or TRBV12-4 with TRBJ2-7; D gene unclear. The CDR3 totals 13 residues. The CDR3 nucleotides read TGTGCCAGCAGTTTAGCCGCAGCATACGATCAGTACTTC. Its protein product is CASSLAAAYDQYF.

This clonotype was observed many times. The J gene is TRBJ1-4, the V gene TRBV20-1; maybe TRBD1 (5 bases). V lost 3 bases to trimming and J lost 11 bases, with 10 bases between them. This CDR3 is 11 amino acids long. Germline lookup yields CDR1 DFQATT and CDR2 SNEGSKA (reference sequence). CDR3 nucleotides: TGCAGTGCTAGCCCGGGACCTAAACTGTTTTTT. This sequence encodes CSASPGPKLFF.

This clonotype was detected many times. The V and J genes are TRBV7-2 and TRBJ2-1; D gene unclear. In germline, CDR1 is SGHTA, CDR2 FQGNSA. The CDR3 covers 14 residues. The ends were cut back, 3 bases at V and 5 bases at J, with 11 bases in the middle. CDR3 region: CASSLSGPNNEQFF. CDR3 DNA: TGTGCCAGCAGCTTGTCAGGTCCCAACAATGAGCAGTTCTTC.

In this sample, this clonotype turned up once. The DNA of the CDR3 is TGCGCCAGCAGCTTAGACCCTAGCGGGAGCACAGATACGCAGTATTTT. Protein sequence: CASSLDPSGSTDTQYF. The J gene is TRBJ2-3, the V gene TRBV5-1, with 8 bases lining up with TRBD2. Germline loops: CDR1 SGHRS, CDR2 YFSETQ. V shed 2 bases and J 0 bases; nucleotides not matched to a gene: 5. The CDR3 covers 16 residues.

This clonotype has a count of ten or more. CDR3 in amino acids: CASSLPLQGLGWDGSSYEQYF. CDR3 nucleotides: TGTGCCAGCAGCCTTCCCCTCCAGGGGTTAGGTTGGGACGGCAGCTCCTACGAGCAGTACTTC. The V call is TRBV7-9, the J call TRBJ2-7, with D possibly matching TRBD1 (6 bases). Germline CDR1 SEHNR, CDR2 FQNEAQ (reference sequence). This CDR3 contains 21 residues. V lost 5 bases and J lost 0, with 32 bases in between.

This clonotype was picked up many times. This sequence joins TRBV7-2 and TRBJ2-5; possibly TRBD2 for D (7 bases). V gave up 5 bases and J gave up 13 bases, with 20 bases separating them. The CDR3 spans 13 residues. In germline, CDR1 is SGHTA, CDR2 FQGNSA. The CDR3 DNA reads TGTGCCAGCAGCCACCCATCGGGGGGCTTCCGGTACTTC. Amino acids: CASSHPSGGFRYF.

This clonotype was picked up many times. V and J are TRBV6-2 or TRBV6-3 and TRBJ2-7; D is possibly TRBD2 (6 bases). CDR1 MNHEY and CDR2 SVGEGT come from the germline V gene. This CDR3 is built from 15 residues. The germline V and J ends were trimmed by 2 bases and 2 bases, with 13 bases remaining between them. For the CDR3, the DNA is TGTGCCAGCAGTTACCGATCGGCTAGCGCCTACGAGCAGTACTTC. Translating gives CASSYRSASAYEQYF.